The present entry profiles one TCR beta chain with its context. Its antigen is undetermined. The data derive from a study of cytomegalovirus exposure and HLA in healthy donors. The CDR3 is made up of 15 amino acids. Germline assignment: CDR1 LGHNA and CDR2 YNFKEQ. V was pared by 0 bases and J by 6 bases, with 14 bases between. The primer mix had 60 Vbeta and 13 Jbeta primers. Per the study methods: Some 9.9 million of about 88 million unique TCR beta chains were shared, per a later count. Data came from immunoSEQ multiplex PCR; TCRdb stores just in-frame clones and leaves some out. V, J and clone size reflect that table, while D and trimming were determined from the DNA. Among approximately 150,000 clones listed, 76% were seen once. Findings of the study overall: Some V segments, including TRBV6-2 and TRBV6-3, were excluded as indistinguishable. CMV antigen specificity was confirmed in vitro for a few CMV-associated chains. Roughly uniform depth of sequencing across donors was assumed in presence/absence analyses.

The chain joins TRBV4-2 to TRBJ1-1; maybe TRBD1 (6 bases). This receptor was identified in a man in his forties in good health and CMV-seronegative. The sample was PBMCs. The CDR3 sequence: CASSQDHRVDPEAFF. CDR3 DNA sequence: TGTGCCAGCAGCCAAGATCACAGGGTGGACCCTGAAGCTTTCTTT.